This is a list of T cell receptor beta chains from one sample in a study of T-cell reconstitution after alpha-beta-depleted transplantation in children. TCRdb ran MiXCR on the PCR reads and lists one entry per CDR3 protein. The data contain 500,000 to 650,000 distinct CDR3 sequences, 10% to 15% of them singletons. Here the sequenced sample was PBMCs, mostly from graft donor cells, taken 360 days after TCRalphabeta/CD19-depleted stem cell transplant. The receptor set was obtained from a male patient younger than 18 who had a stem cell transplant for acute myeloid leukemia, so the T cells may come from the graft donor. Each CDR3 is given with its conserved first and last residue. D genes are given only for firm matches. Clone size is not always given. Where it is, it says once, few, many or a class for expanded clones.

j_gene: TRBJ1-5
d_gene: -
len: 13
v_gene: TRBV29-1
abundance: many
CDR3nt: TGCAGCGTTGGCTTGATTAGCAATCAGCCCCAGCATTTT
CDR3aa: CSVGLISNQPQHF

j_gene: TRBJ2-7
d_gene: TRBD1
len: 15
v_gene: TRBV28
abundance: -
CDR3nt: TGTGCCAGCAGTGCCCCGGGACAGTGGGACGAGGAGCAGTACTTC
CDR3aa: CASSAPGQWDEEQYF

j_gene: TRBJ2-2
d_gene: -
len: 15
v_gene: TRBV11-2
abundance: -
CDR3nt: TGTGCCAGCAGCTTAGGTTCCAAAGGGGCCGGGGAGCTGTTTTTT
CDR3aa: CASSLGSKGAGELFF

j_gene: TRBJ2-2
d_gene: TRBD2
len: 15
v_gene: TRBV4-3
abundance: many
CDR3nt: TGCGCCAGCAGCCAGGGACTAGCGGGCACCGGGGAGCTGTTTTTT
CDR3aa: CASSQGLAGTGELFF

j_gene: TRBJ1-2
d_gene: TRBD1
len: 13
v_gene: TRBV6-2/TRBV6-3
abundance: few
CDR3nt: TGTGCCAGCAGGCGAGGGACAGGGGCTGGCTACACCTTC
CDR3aa: CASRRGTGAGYTF

j_gene: TRBJ2-7
d_gene: -
len: 15
v_gene: TRBV5-6
abundance: many
CDR3nt: TGTGCCAGACTGCTTTTAGGGGGGCGTTCCTACGAGCAGTACTTC
CDR3aa: CARLLLGGRSYEQYF

j_gene: TRBJ1-1
d_gene: -
len: 15
v_gene: TRBV20-1
abundance: few
CDR3nt: TGCAGTGCTAGAGATCGAAAGGTCATGAACACTGAAGCTTTCTTT
CDR3aa: CSARDRKVMNTEAFF

j_gene: TRBJ2-1
d_gene: -
len: 13
v_gene: TRBV15
abundance: -
CDR3nt: TGTGCCACCAGCAGAGGGTATCGGGATGAGCAGTTCTTC
CDR3aa: CATSRGYRDEQFF

j_gene: TRBJ2-3
d_gene: TRBD2
len: 18
v_gene: TRBV11-1
abundance: few
CDR3nt: TGTGCCAGCAGCCCCGGGACTAGCGGGAGGGTAGGCACAGATACGCAGTATTTT
CDR3aa: CASSPGTSGRVGTDTQYF

j_gene: TRBJ2-1
d_gene: TRBD2
len: 17
v_gene: TRBV20-1
abundance: -
CDR3nt: TGCTGTGCTAGAGATCCCCTTACTAGCGGCGTTTGGAATGAGCAGTTCTTC
CDR3aa: CCARDPLTSGVWNEQFF

j_gene: TRBJ1-5
d_gene: TRBD1
len: 17
v_gene: TRBV7-3
abundance: -
CDR3nt: TGTGCCAGCAGCTTAAGAAAGGTGGGACAGAACAATCAGCCCCAGCATTTT
CDR3aa: CASSLRKVGQNNQPQHF